What follows are 5 T cell receptor beta chains derived from one specimen sequenced in a study of Ad26.COV2.S vaccination and SARS-CoV-2 variants. Using immunoSEQ multiplex PCR, the repertoire was profiled, and TCRdb retains in-frame clones only, with some absent. Counted here are around 450,000 clones, roughly nine tenths occurring once; the ten biggest clones make up approximately 2.5%. Noted treatment: 15 to 20 received Ad26.COV2.S at low or high dose, single or two shots; several received placebo; per-sample allocation not given. Sample collection was performed on day 63 after the first vaccine or placebo injection. Sample: peripheral blood, taken in a trial of Ad26.COV2.S vaccine versus placebo. The origin of the receptors is a person aged 18-65 years who received the Ad26.COV2.S COVID-19 vaccine or a placebo.

The J gene is TRBJ1-5, the V gene TRBV19; D unclear. Germline CDR1 is LNHDA and CDR2 is SQIVND (reference sequence). The ends were cut back, 11 bases at V and 5 bases at J, with 13 bases in the middle. The length of the CDR3 is 12 residues. The CDR3 DNA reads as TGTGCCGTCGCCTCCGGGGATCAGCCCCAGCATTTT. Residues: CAVASGDQPQHF.

This chain joins TRBV7-9 and TRBJ2-2; D is uncertain. CDR3 length equals 13 residues. V gave up 5 bases and J gave up 6 bases, with 10 bases separating them. Germline V CDR1 and CDR2: SEHNR, FQNEAQ (reference sequence). The CDR3 nucleotides read TGTGCCAGCAGCACCCGCCGGGCCGGGGAGCTGTTTTTT. The encoded protein is CASSTRRAGELFF.

The chain is built from TRBV6-2 or TRBV6-3 and TRBJ2-3, with TRBD2 matching 12 bases. The CDR3 contains 15 residues. Germline V gives CDR1 MNHEY, CDR2 SVGEGT. With V trimmed by 6 bases and J by 11 bases, 12 bases remained unmatched. CDR3 protein: CASSRPGLAGPQQYF. CDR3 nucleotides: TGTGCCAGCAGCCGCCCGGGACTAGCGGGCCCCCAGCAGTATTTT.

The chain joins TRBV7-9 to TRBJ2-1; D might be TRBD1 (5 bases). The CDR3 runs 14 residues. CDR1 and CDR2 from the germline V gene are SEHNR and FQNEAQ (reference sequence). V gave up 5 bases and J gave up 8 bases, with 16 bases separating them. As DNA, the CDR3 is TGTGCCAGCAGCCACCAGACAGTTGGCTATGAGCAGTTCTTC. This codes for CASSHQTVGYEQFF.

This clone was seen once. The gene calls are TRBV6-5 and TRBJ2-7; the D gene is possibly TRBD1 (6 bases). V was clipped by 5 bases and J by 4 bases, with 18 bases between them. This CDR3 has 15 residues. Germline lookup yields CDR1 MNHEY and CDR2 SVGAGI. This chain's CDR3 is CASSPGATMVYEQYV. CDR3 nucleotide sequence: TGTGCCAGCAGTCCAGGGGCTACAATGGTGTACGAGCAGTACGTC.